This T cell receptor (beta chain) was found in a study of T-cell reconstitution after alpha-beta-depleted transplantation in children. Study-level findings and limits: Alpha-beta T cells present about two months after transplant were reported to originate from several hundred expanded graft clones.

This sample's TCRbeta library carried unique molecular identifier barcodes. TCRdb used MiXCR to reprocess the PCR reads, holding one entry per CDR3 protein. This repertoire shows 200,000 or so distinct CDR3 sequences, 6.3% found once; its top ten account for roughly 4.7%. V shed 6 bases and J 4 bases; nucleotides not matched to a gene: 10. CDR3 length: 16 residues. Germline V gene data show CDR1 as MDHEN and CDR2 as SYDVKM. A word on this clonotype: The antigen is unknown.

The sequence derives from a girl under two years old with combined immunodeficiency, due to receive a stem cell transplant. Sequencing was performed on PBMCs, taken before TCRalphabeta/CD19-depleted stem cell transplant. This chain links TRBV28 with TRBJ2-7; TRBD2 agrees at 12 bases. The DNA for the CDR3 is TGTGCCAGCAGGGAACTAGCGGGAGGCCCTCCTTACGAGCAGTACTTC. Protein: CASRELAGGPPYEQYF.